The 12 T cell receptor beta chains given below trace back to one sample, sequenced in a study of blood T cells in healthy people across ages. Alongside a J-beta primer mix, a sample-barcoded 5' primer served in a second PCR lasting about 7 to 12 cycles. One entry per CDR3 protein, called by TCRdb with MiXCR from the 5' RACE reads. The top ten hold roughly 12% of the sample, which has around 1.5 million distinct CDR3 sequences, roughly 30% seen once. Sequencing was carried out using blood. The receptors derive from a woman in her twenties or thirties in good health.

This clonotype occurred many times. The chain has TRBV6-6 and TRBJ2-2; the match to TRBD2 covers 7 bases. CDR3 length: 15 residues. V shed 3 bases and J 8 bases; nucleotides not matched to a gene: 9. The V gene's germline CDR1 is MNHNY and CDR2 SVGAGI (reference sequence). This CDR3 reads CASSYLAEARGELFF. CDR3 sequence (DNA): TGTGCCAGCAGTTATCTAGCGGAGGCTCGTGGGGAGCTGTTTTTT.

This sequence joins TRBV5-1 and TRBJ2-4, with D perhaps matching TRBD2 (5 bases). With the DNA end fitting TRBJ2-7 better, the J assignment may be wrong. From germline, CDR1 is SGHRS and CDR2 YFSETQ. The CDR3 runs 14 residues. The CDR3 sequence is CASSLSAGMDEQYF. The CDR3 DNA is TGCGCCAGCAGCTTGAGCGCCGGGATGGACGAGCAGTACTTC.

This chain links TRBV5-4 with TRBJ2-7; 9 bases are a match to TRBD2. From germline, CDR1 is SGHNT and CDR2 YYREEE (reference sequence). V was clipped by 2 bases and J by 0 bases; unmatched bases: 3. CDR3 size: 15 residues. In nucleotides, the CDR3 is TGTGCCAGCAGCTTACCGGGACTAGCCTCCTACGAGCAGTACTTC. Translation gives CASSLPGLASYEQYF.

CDR3 coding DNA: TGCAGTGCTTATTCGGGGGTGGCAGGGAACACTGAAGCTTTCTTT. This encodes CSAYSGVAGNTEAFF. The V and J genes are TRBV20-1 and TRBJ1-1, with D tentatively TRBD1 (5 bases). V was shortened by 5 bases and J by 1 base, with 17 bases between the two germline ends. Germline V gene lookup returns CDR1 DFQATT and CDR2 SNEGSKA (reference sequence). CDR3 size: 15 residues.

The V gene is TRBV7-9, the J gene TRBJ2-2; D may be TRBD1 or TRBD2 (5 bases each). The V end lost 5 bases, the J end lost 4 bases, and 11 bases lay between the germline ends. The CDR3 has 14 amino acids. Looked up from germline, CDR1 is SEHNR and CDR2 is FQNEAQ (reference sequence). CDR3 sequence (DNA): TGTGCCAGCAGCCCCCCCGGGACCACCGGGGAGCTGTTTTTT. Its translation: CASSPPGTTGELFF.

The chain couples TRBV12-3 or TRBV12-4 to TRBJ2-2, with TRBD2 matching over 9 bases. Losses at the gene ends were 10 bases for V and 0 bases for J; bases not matched to a gene: 0. This CDR3 has 13 residues. The CDR3 reads CATSGANTGELFF. In DNA, the CDR3 is TGTGCCACTAGCGGGGCGAACACCGGGGAGCTGTTTTTT.

The V call is TRBV10-3, the J call TRBJ2-5, with 7 bases fitting TRBD1. This CDR3 comprises 15 residues. The germline V gene has CDR1 ENHRY and CDR2 SYGVKD. V gave up 4 bases and J gave up 1 base; unmatched junction bases: 6. CDR3 sequence: CAISGLWDSQETQYF. The DNA of the CDR3 is TGTGCCATCAGTGGCCTTTGGGACAGCCAAGAGACCCAGTACTTC.

This clonotype has just a few counts. The chain carries TRBV7-2 and TRBJ2-1; 7 bases agree with TRBD1. Per the germline V gene, CDR1 is SGHTA and CDR2 is FQGNSA. With V trimmed by 5 bases and J by 5 bases, 12 bases remained unmatched. There are 16 residues in the CDR3. CDR3 sequence reads: CASSQRYGTAHNEQFF. The DNA of the CDR3 is TGTGCCAGCAGCCAACGGTACGGGACAGCCCACAATGAGCAGTTCTTC.

The rearrangement links TRBV20-1 to TRBJ1-5; a possible D gene is TRBD1 (5 bases). CDR1 DFQATT and CDR2 SNEGSKA come from the germline V gene (reference sequence). Trimming left V 6 bases short and J 7 bases short, with 16 bases between. The CDR3 totals 13 residues. CDR3 sequence (DNA): TGCAGTGCGACTGGGGGTGGAGGGCAGCCCCAGCATTTT. Translating it yields CSATGGGGQPQHF.

At least ten counts were recorded for this clonotype. This chain connects TRBV9 to TRBJ2-1; possibly TRBD2 for D (5 bases). This CDR3 is built from 13 residues. The germline V gene encodes CDR1 SGDLS and CDR2 YYNGEE. Trimming shortened V by 2 bases and J by 4 bases, and 7 bases separated the two germline ends. CDR3 DNA: TGTGCCAGCAGCGTGGACTTGTACAATGAGCAGTTCTTC. Translated: CASSVDLYNEQFF.

This chain connects TRBV19 to TRBJ2-4, with TRBD2 identical over 15 bases. CDR3 length: 19 amino acids. J was trimmed by 3 bases and V by 3 bases; bases with no gene match: 9. Germline V gene lookup returns CDR1 LNHDA and CDR2 SQIVND (reference sequence). The CDR3 nucleotides are TGTGCCAGTAGTATCAGCTCCGGGACTAGCGGGAGGAACAAAAACATTCAGTACTTC. As protein: CASSISSGTSGRNKNIQYF.

The chain uses TRBV7-6 and TRBJ1-2, with 11 bases that match TRBD1. The CDR3 spans 14 residues. The ends lost 3 bases at V and 7 bases at J; junction bases unmatched: 4. Germline lookup yields CDR1 SGHVS and CDR2 FNYEAQ. CDR3 coding DNA: TGTGCCAGCAGCTTGGTAGGACAGGGGGCTGGCTACACCTTC. Its translation: CASSLVGQGAGYTF.